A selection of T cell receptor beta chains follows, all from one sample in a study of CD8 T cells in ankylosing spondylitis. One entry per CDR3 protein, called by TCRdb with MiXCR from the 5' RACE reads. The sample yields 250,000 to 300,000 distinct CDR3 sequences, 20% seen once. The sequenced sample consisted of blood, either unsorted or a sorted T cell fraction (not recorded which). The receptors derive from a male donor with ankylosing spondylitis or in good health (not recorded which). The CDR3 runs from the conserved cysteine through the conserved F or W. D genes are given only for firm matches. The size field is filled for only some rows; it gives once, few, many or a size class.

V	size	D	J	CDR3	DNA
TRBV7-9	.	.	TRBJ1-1	CASSFWGGPMNTEAFF	TGTGCCAGCAGCTTCTGGGGGGGCCCCATGAACACTGAAGCTTTCTTT
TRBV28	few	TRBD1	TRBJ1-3	CASSPPHRGVAIYF	TGTGCCAGCAGTCCCCCCCACAGGGGAGTCGCCATATATTTT
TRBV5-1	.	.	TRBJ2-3	CASSDGTHTDTQYF	TGCGCCAGCAGCGACGGGACACATACAGATACGCAGTATTTT
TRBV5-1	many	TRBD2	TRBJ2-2	CATTRLAGEGGELFF	TGCGCCACCACCCGACTAGCGGGAGAAGGCGGGGAGCTGTTTTTT
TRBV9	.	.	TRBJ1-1	CASSVVSDASTEAFF	TGTGCCAGCAGCGTAGTGTCAGACGCGAGCACTGAAGCTTTCTTT
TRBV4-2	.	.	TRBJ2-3	CASSQDPAGSTDTQYF	TGTGCCAGCAGCCAAGACCCAGCGGGCAGCACAGATACGCAGTATTTT
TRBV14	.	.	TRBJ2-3	CASSQVAVVQYF	TGTGCCAGCAGCCAGGTGGCGGTTGTTCAGTATTTT
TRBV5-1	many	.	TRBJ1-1	CASSLGPGKLLSTEAFF	TGCGCCAGCAGCTTGGGTCCAGGGAAATTACTATCCACTGAAGCTTTCTTT
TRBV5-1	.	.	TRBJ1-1	CASSLLGWGNTEAFF	TGCGCCAGCAGCTTATTGGGCTGGGGAAACACTGAAGCTTTCTTT
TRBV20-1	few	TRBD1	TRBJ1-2	CSATARDRGYGYTF	TGCAGTGCAACAGCACGGGACAGGGGCTATGGCTACACCTTC
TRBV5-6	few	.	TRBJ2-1	CASSLVSGYNEQFF	TGTGCCAGCAGCTTGGTCAGCGGGTACAATGAGCAGTTCTTC
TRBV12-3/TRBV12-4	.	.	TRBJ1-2	CASSLGSPLPLGYTF	TGTGCCAGCAGTTTGGGCTCCCCTCTCCCGCTGGGCTACACCTTC
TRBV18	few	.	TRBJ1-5	CASSPGRDHQPQHF	TGTGCCAGCTCACCCGGCAGGGACCATCAGCCCCAGCATTTT
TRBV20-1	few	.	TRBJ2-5	CSARPDRETQYF	TGCAGTGCTAGACCCGATCGGGAGACCCAGTACTTC
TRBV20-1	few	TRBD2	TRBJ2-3	CSARVTSGGPRGTDTQYF	TGCAGTGCTAGAGTGACTAGCGGGGGGCCAAGGGGCACAGATACGCAGTATTTT
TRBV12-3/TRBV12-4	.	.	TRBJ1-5	CASSFRGPHSNQPQHF	TGTGCCAGCAGTTTCCGGGGCCCGCATAGCAATCAGCCCCAGCATTTT
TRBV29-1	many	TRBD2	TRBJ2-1	CSVLAGDGNEQFF	TGCAGCGTGCTAGCGGGAGACGGGAATGAGCAGTTCTTC
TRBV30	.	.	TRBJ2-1	CAWSVLGVVAEQFF	TGTGCCTGGAGTGTACTGGGGGTAGTGGCTGAGCAGTTCTTC
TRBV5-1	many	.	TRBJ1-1	CASSFSGLENTEAFF	TGCGCCAGCAGCTTTAGTGGGCTGGAGAACACTGAAGCTTTCTTT
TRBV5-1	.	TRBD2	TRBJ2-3	CASSPLGVLAGDTDTQYF	TGCGCCAGCAGCCCGCTTGGGGTACTAGCGGGAGACACAGATACGCAGTATTTT
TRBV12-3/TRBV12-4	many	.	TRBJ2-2	CASSKGTGELFF	TGTGCCAGCAGCAAAGGGACCGGGGAGCTGTTTTTT
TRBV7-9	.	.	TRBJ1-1	CASSLALSSEAFF	TGTGCCAGCAGCTTAGCCCTCAGCTCTGAAGCTTTCTTT
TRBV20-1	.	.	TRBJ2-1	CSASSWQGSYNEQFF	TGCAGTGCTAGCTCATGGCAGGGCTCCTACAATGAGCAGTTCTTC
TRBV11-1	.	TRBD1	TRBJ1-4	CASSFSVLGTGGETNEKLFF	TGTGCCAGCAGCTTTTCGGTCCTGGGGACAGGGGGCGAAACTAATGAAAAACTGTTTTTT
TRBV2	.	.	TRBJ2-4	CASSEVNGYIQYF	TGTGCCAGCAGTGAGGTTAACGGCTACATTCAGTACTTC
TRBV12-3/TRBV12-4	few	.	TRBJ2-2	CASIEGTRGTGELFF	TGTGCCAGCATCGAGGGGACCCGAGGCACCGGGGAGCTGTTTTTT
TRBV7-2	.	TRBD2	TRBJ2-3	CASSLGGTRVTDTQYF	TGTGCCAGCAGCCTTGGGGGGACTAGAGTAACAGATACGCAGTATTTT
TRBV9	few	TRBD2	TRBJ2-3	CASSVPRAGGGADTQYF	TGTGCCAGCAGCGTACCCCGAGCGGGAGGAGGGGCAGATACGCAGTATTTT
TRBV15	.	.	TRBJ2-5	CATSGTDQETQYF	TGTGCCACCAGCGGGACGGACCAAGAGACCCAGTACTTC
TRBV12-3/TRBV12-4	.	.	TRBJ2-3	CASKQGLTDTQYF	TGTGCCAGCAAACAGGGTTTGACAGATACGCAGTATTTT
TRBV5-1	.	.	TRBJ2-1	CASSLDEASSYNEQFF	TGCGCCAGCAGCTTGGACGAGGCTAGCTCCTACAATGAGCAGTTCTTC
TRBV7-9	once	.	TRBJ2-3	CASSSRDWPGDTQYF	TGTGCCAGCAGCTCCCGGGACTGGCCTGGAGATACGCAGTATTTT
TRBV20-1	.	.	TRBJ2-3	CSALSRDTQYF	TGCAGTGCTCTATCCAGAGATACGCAGTATTTT
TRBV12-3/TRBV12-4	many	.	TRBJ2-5	CASSLTSSRETQYF	TGTGCCAGCAGTTTGACGTCTTCCAGGGAGACCCAGTACTTC
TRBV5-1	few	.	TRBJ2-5	CASSLSQKETQYF	TGCGCCAGCAGCTTGTCACAGAAAGAGACCCAGTACTTC
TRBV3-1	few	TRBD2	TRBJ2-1	CASSQELAVSYNEQFF	TGTGCCAGCAGCCAAGAACTAGCGGTCTCCTACAATGAGCAGTTCTTC
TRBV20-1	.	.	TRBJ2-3	CSATGTGTDTQYF	TGCAGTGCTACCGGGACCGGCACAGATACGCAGTATTTT
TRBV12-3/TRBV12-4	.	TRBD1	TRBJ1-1	CASRRDRGWNTEAFF	TGTGCCAGCAGAAGGGACAGGGGTTGGAACACTGAAGCTTTCTTT
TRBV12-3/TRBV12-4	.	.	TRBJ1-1	CASRRHSDRVEAFF	TGTGCCAGCAGACGCCACAGTGACCGCGTTGAAGCTTTCTTT
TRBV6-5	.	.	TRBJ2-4	CASSFATHRPEIF	TGTGCCAGCAGTTTCGCGACCCACAGGCCGGAGATCTTC
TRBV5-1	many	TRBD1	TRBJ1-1	CASSSRDRAEAFF	TGCGCCAGCAGCTCCCGGGACAGGGCTGAAGCTTTCTTT
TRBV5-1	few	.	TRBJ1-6	CASSLASVSSYNSPLHF	TGCGCCAGCAGCTTGGCCTCGGTCAGCTCCTATAATTCACCCCTCCACTTT
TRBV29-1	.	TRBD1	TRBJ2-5	CSVETGTGGQETQYF	TGCAGCGTAGAAACCGGGACAGGGGGCCAAGAGACCCAGTACTTC
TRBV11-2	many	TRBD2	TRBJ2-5	CASSLRQGGETQYF	TGTGCCAGCAGCTTGCGCCAGGGAGGGGAGACCCAGTACTTC
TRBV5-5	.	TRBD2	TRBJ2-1	CASSPGLAESSNEQFF	TGTGCCAGCAGCCCCGGACTAGCCGAGAGTAGCAATGAGCAGTTCTTC